The 22 T cell receptor beta chains presented below share a single source sample, sequenced in a study of identical twins. TCRdb redid the calling of the 5' RACE reads with MiXCR, one entry per CDR3 protein. The sample has over 200,000 distinct CDR3 sequences; 9.4% are singletons. The sequenced sample consisted of memory (CD45RO+) T cells sorted from blood. The source is a young woman in good health.

This clonotype was detected many times. The chain is built from TRBV5-1 and TRBJ2-5; D is ambiguous. Looked up from germline, CDR1 is SGHRS and CDR2 is YFSETQ. The V end lost 5 bases, the J end lost 0 bases, and 11 bases lay between the germline ends. This CDR3 contains 14 residues. CDR3 nucleotides: TGCGCCAGCAGATTTTATTTAGACCAAGAGACCCAGTACTTC. It is translated as CASRFYLDQETQYF.

This clonotype has more than one count but fewer than ten. The V gene is TRBV12-3 or TRBV12-4, the J gene TRBJ2-1; D may be TRBD1 (6 bases). This CDR3 has 15 residues. Trimming took 6 bases from V and 2 from J, leaving 14 bases between them. The CDR3 DNA follows: TGTGCCAGCAGCCGGCAGGGGCGGACCTACAATGAGCAGTTCTTC. This encodes CASSRQGRTYNEQFF.

This chain links TRBV5-5 with TRBJ1-6; D unclear. Germline V CDR1 and CDR2: SGHKS, YYEKEE (reference sequence). This CDR3 has 14 residues. The V end was cut by 4 bases, the J end by 4 bases, with 9 bases between. In nucleotides, the CDR3 is TGTGCCAGCAGCGGTTCAAGATATAATTCACCCCTCCACTTT. This translates into CASSGSRYNSPLHF.

This clonotype was observed a handful of times. The DNA of the CDR3 is TGTGCCAGCAGCCTAAGGCGGGACCACTACGAGCAGTACTTC. Translated, it gives CASSLRRDHYEQYF. The rearrangement links TRBV4-2 to TRBJ2-7, with D maybe TRBD2 (6 bases). CDR3 length: 14 residues. Germline V gene lookup returns CDR1 LGHNA and CDR2 YNFKEQ. V lost 4 bases to trimming and J lost 3 bases, with 13 bases between them.

The genes are TRBV7-2 and TRBJ2-1; 8 bases agree with TRBD2. Germline values: CDR1 SGHTA, CDR2 FQGNSA. This CDR3 is 15 amino acids long. The V and J ends lost 2 bases and 13 bases, in that order; junction bases with no gene match: 13. The CDR3 bases are TGTGCCAGCAGCTTAATGGGACTAGGAGTTCTTTTACAGTTCTTC. This encodes CASSLMGLGVLLQFF.

This clonotype was detected a few times. V is TRBV3-1 and J is TRBJ2-7; a weak D match, TRBD2 (6 bases). CDR1 is LGHDT and CDR2 is YNNKEL in the germline V gene (reference sequence). V was shortened by 4 bases and J by 0 bases, with 13 bases between the two germline ends. The CDR3 is made up of 15 amino acids. CDR3 DNA sequence: TGTGCCAGCAGCCGACCCGGGACTGTCTCCTACGAGCAGTACTTC. It encodes CASSRPGTVSYEQYF.

Only a few counts were recorded for this clonotype. This chain uses TRBV20-1 with TRBJ2-1; 9 bases map to TRBD2. This CDR3 has 15 amino acids. Germline CDR1 and CDR2: DFQATT and SNEGSKA (reference sequence). J lost 6 bases, V lost 1 base, and 7 bases had no gene match. CDR3 coding DNA: TGCAGTGCTAGAGCAAGACCGGGACTAGCCAATGAGCAGTTCTTC. It is translated as CSARARPGLANEQFF.

This chain uses TRBV20-1 with TRBJ2-4, with TRBD1 matching over 10 bases. The germline CDR1 and CDR2 sequences are DFQATT and SNEGSKA (reference sequence). V was pared by 6 bases and J by 6 bases, with 8 bases of the junction left unmatched. The CDR3 contains 14 residues. The CDR3 DNA is TGCAGTGCCTTGACCCGGGACAGGGGAAACATTCAGTACTTC. Protein sequence: CSALTRDRGNIQYF.

This clonotype was seen a few times. The J gene is TRBJ2-7, the V gene TRBV20-1; 7 bases line up with TRBD2. From germline, CDR1 is DFQATT and CDR2 SNEGSKA (reference sequence). J was trimmed by 3 bases and V by 1 base; bases with no gene match: 6. The CDR3 length is 14 residues. This CDR3 reads CSARASGGGYEQYF. The CDR3 DNA reads as TGCAGTGCTAGAGCGTCTGGGGGGGGCTACGAGCAGTACTTC.

This clonotype was recorded at least ten times. The chain joins TRBV20-1 to TRBJ1-1; the D gene is possibly TRBD1 (6 bases). Trimming removed 3 bases at V and 2 bases at J, with 19 bases between. The germline CDR1 and CDR2 sequences are DFQATT and SNEGSKA (reference sequence). The CDR3 consists of 16 residues. The CDR3 is CSARATRTVLNTEAFF. The CDR3, as DNA: TGCAGTGCTAGGGCTACTCGGACAGTTCTTAACACTGAAGCTTTCTTT.

This clonotype was observed a handful of times. The chain links TRBV14 to TRBJ2-1; no firm D call. This CDR3 has 13 amino acids. Trimming cost V 2 bases and J 9 bases, with 11 bases left between them. Germline CDR1 SGHDN, CDR2 FVKESK. The CDR3 DNA reads as TGTGCCAGCAGCCAATCGGGCCGGGCTGAGCAGTTCTTC. Translating it yields CASSQSGRAEQFF.

The V gene is TRBV30, the J gene TRBJ2-7; the D gene is possibly TRBD2 (6 bases). V lost 5 bases, J lost 8 bases, and 22 bases lay in between. There are 14 residues in the CDR3. Looked up from germline, CDR1 is GTSNPN and CDR2 is SVGIG (reference sequence). The CDR3 DNA reads as TGTGCCTGGGCGCAACTACGGACGGGCGGGAAGCAGTACTTC. Translation: CAWAQLRTGGKQYF.

This clonotype showed up just a few times. The genes are TRBV12-5 and TRBJ1-1; 7 bases map to TRBD1. Germline-derived CDR1 and CDR2 are LGHNT and FRNRAP. CDR3 length: 21 amino acids. Trimming cost V 3 bases and J 0 bases; bases outside gene matches: 22. CDR3 in amino acids: CASGFFSPLTGIRRMNTEAFF. The CDR3 bases are TGTGCTAGTGGTTTCTTCAGTCCGTTGACAGGGATACGGCGAATGAACACTGAAGCTTTCTTT. The full variable domain, in which reference TRBV12-5 and TRBJ1-1 provide the parts outside the CDR3, is DARVTQTPRHKVTEMGQEVTMRCQPILGHNTVFWYRQTMMQGLELLAYFRNRAPLDDSGMPKDRFSAEMPDATLATLKIQPSEPRDSAVYFCASGFFSPLTGIRRMNTEAFFGQGTRLTVV.

Comment on this clonotype: Given the absence of the conserved phenylalanine or tryptophan at the CDR3 end, a read error is likely. The V gene is TRBV5-8, the J gene TRBJ2-5, with D unclear. Per the germline V gene, CDR1 is SGHTS and CDR2 is YDEGEE. The ends were cut back, 0 bases at V and 5 bases at J, with 11 bases in the middle. The CDR3 is 14 residues long. CDR3 nucleotide sequence: TGTGCCAGCAGCTTGGACACTTTGACGGAGACCCAGTACATC. It is translated as CASSLDTLTETQYI.

This clonotype turned up a few times. The V and J genes are TRBV6-6 and TRBJ1-2, with a tentative D call TRBD1 (5 bases). Germline V gene sequence: CDR1 MNHNY, CDR2 SVGAGI (reference sequence). V lost 4 bases, J lost 7 bases, and 13 bases lay in between. CDR3 length: 13 residues. DNA for the CDR3: TGTGCCAGCAGTTTCGGGACCGAGGGTGGCTACACCTTC. Encoded protein: CASSFGTEGGYTF.

The chain joins TRBV7-9 to TRBJ2-1, with 7 bases identical to TRBD2. Trimming removed 0 bases from V and 10 bases from J; junction bases left unmatched: 6. This CDR3 spans 14 amino acids. Germline V gene lookup returns CDR1 SEHNR and CDR2 FQNEAQ (reference sequence). This CDR3 reads CASSLALRGDEQFF. The CDR3 nucleotides are TGTGCCAGCAGCTTAGCGCTACGGGGGGACGAGCAGTTCTTC.

This clonotype was observed at least ten times. This chain connects TRBV7-2 to TRBJ2-1; D might be TRBD1 or TRBD2, each matching 5 bases. The V gene's germline CDR1 is SGHTA and CDR2 FQGNSA. V shed 0 bases and J shed 0 bases, with 9 bases lying between them. There are 16 residues in the CDR3. DNA for the CDR3: TGTGCCAGCAGCTTAGCGTTCGGGGCCTCCTACAATGAGCAGTTCTTC. This codes for CASSLAFGASYNEQFF.

The chain recombines TRBV10-3 with TRBJ2-7; 11 nucleotides line up with TRBD2. CDR3 length: 15 amino acids. Per the germline V gene, CDR1 is ENHRY and CDR2 is SYGVKD. Unmatched junction bases numbered 9, after V lost 3 bases and J lost 8 bases. This CDR3 reads CAISDPTSGTQKQYF. CDR3 DNA sequence: TGTGCCATCAGTGATCCGACTAGCGGGACTCAAAAGCAGTACTTC.

This CDR3 reads CSVGRSGDQETQYF. The DNA of the CDR3 is TGCAGCGTAGGAAGGAGCGGGGATCAAGAGACCCAGTACTTC. This chain uses TRBV29-1 with TRBJ2-5; 7 bases agree with TRBD2. V lost 6 bases and J lost 2; bases outside the gene matches: 9. CDR1 is SQVTM, CDR2 ANQGSEA, per germline. CDR3 length: 14 residues.

V and J are TRBV7-2 and TRBJ1-2; D is undetermined. Germline CDR1 and CDR2: SGHTA and FQGNSA. The CDR3 is 17 residues long. Trimming took 2 bases from V and 4 from J, leaving 20 bases between them. CDR3 sequence: CASSLFPEGRGLYGYTF. CDR3 in DNA: TGTGCCAGCAGCTTATTTCCTGAGGGTCGCGGACTCTATGGCTACACCTTC.

In this sample, this clonotype turned up a few times. J is TRBJ2-1 and V is TRBV11-2; the match to TRBD2 covers 15 bases. There are 19 residues in the CDR3. V was clipped by 5 bases and J by 0 bases; unmatched bases: 8. Germline V gives CDR1 SGHAT, CDR2 FQNNGV. CDR3 sequence (DNA): TGTGCCAGCAGCCAACATAGGACTAGCGGGAGGGCCTCCTACAATGAGCAGTTCTTC. Translated: CASSQHRTSGRASYNEQFF.

This clonotype was recorded a few times. The chain links TRBV11-2 to TRBJ1-1, with unresolved D. Looked up from germline, CDR1 is SGHAT and CDR2 is FQNNGV. The CDR3 runs 15 residues. The V end lost 4 bases, the J end lost 6 bases, and 18 bases lay between the germline ends. DNA of the CDR3: TGTGCCAGCAGCTCCTTTATGGGATTGGGCGCTGAAGCTTTCTTT. Protein: CASSSFMGLGAEAFF. Using reference TRBV11-2 and TRBJ1-1 for the parts outside the CDR3, the full variable domain is EAGVAQSPRYKIIEKRQSVAFWCNPISGHATLYWYQQILGQGPKLLIQFQNNGVVDDSQLPKDRFSAERLKGVDSTLKIQPAKLEDSAVYLCASSSFMGLGAEAFFGQGTRLTVV.